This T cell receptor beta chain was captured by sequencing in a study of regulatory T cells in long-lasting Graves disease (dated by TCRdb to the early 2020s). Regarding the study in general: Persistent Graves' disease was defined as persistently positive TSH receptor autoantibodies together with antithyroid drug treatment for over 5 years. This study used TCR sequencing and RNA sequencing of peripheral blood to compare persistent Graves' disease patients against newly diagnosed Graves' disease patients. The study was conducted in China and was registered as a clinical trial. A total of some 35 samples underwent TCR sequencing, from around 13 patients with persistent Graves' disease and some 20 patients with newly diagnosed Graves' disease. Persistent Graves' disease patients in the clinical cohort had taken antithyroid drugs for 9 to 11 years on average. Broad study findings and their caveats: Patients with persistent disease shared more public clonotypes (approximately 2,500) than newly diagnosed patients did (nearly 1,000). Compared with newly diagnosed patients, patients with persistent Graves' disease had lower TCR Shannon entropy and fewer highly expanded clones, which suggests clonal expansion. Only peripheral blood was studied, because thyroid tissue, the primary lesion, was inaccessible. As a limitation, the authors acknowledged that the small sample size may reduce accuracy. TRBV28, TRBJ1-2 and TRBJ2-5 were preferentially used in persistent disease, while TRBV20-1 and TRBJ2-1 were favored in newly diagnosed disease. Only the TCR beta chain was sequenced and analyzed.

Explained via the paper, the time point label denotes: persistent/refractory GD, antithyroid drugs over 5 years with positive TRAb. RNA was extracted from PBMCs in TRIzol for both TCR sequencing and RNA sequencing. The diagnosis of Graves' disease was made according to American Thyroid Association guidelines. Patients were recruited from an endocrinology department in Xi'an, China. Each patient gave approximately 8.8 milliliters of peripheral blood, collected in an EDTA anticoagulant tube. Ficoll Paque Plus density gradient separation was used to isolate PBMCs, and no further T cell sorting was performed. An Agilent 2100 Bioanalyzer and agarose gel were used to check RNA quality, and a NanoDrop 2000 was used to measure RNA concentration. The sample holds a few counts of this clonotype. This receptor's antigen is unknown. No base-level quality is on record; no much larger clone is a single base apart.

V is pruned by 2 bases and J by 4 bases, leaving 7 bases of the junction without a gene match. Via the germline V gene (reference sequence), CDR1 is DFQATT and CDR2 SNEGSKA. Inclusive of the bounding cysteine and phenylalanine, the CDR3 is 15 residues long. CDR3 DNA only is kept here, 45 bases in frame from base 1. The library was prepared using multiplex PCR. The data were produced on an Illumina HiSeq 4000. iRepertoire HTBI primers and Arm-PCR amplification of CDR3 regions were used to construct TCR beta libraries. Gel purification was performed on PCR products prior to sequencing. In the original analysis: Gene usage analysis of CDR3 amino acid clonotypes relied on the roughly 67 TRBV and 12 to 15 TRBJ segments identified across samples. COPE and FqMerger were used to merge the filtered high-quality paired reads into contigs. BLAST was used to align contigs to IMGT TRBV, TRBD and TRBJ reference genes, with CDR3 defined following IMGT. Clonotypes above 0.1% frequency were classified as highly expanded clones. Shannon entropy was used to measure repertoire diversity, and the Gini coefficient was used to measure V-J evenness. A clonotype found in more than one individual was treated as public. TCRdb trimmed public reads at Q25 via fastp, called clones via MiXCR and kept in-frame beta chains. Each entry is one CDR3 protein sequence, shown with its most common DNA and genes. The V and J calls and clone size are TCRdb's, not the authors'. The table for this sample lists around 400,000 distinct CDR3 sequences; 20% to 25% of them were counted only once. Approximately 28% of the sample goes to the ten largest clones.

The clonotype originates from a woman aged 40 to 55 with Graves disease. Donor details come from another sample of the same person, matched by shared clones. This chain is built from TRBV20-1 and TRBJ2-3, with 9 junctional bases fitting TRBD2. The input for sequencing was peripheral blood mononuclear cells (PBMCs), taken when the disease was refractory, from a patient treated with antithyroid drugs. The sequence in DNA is TGCAGTGCTAGAAAGGGTAGCGGGAGATCAGATACGCAGTATTTT. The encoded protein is CSARKGSGRSDTQYF.